Below, 9 T cell receptor beta chains from the same sample are listed, as sequenced in a study of cytomegalovirus exposure and HLA in healthy donors. TCRdb keeps only in-frame clones here, not all; method: immunoSEQ multiplex PCR. Here the sample spans some 130,000 clones, around 80% being singletons. Input material: PBMCs. The receptor set was obtained from a man between 25 and 39 years old in good health and CMV-seropositive.

The chain employs TRBV6-6 and TRBJ1-5; D is perhaps TRBD1 (6 bases). With 7 bases removed from V and 3 bases from J, the gap between germline ends came to 10 bases. This CDR3 contains 13 residues. Germline V CDR1 and CDR2: MNHNY, SVGAGI (reference sequence). The CDR3 nucleotides read TGTGCCAGCAAAACAGGGTTCAATCAGCCCCAGCATTTT. Protein sequence: CASKTGFNQPQHF.

V usage is TRBV6-5 and J usage is TRBJ2-5; unclear D gene. This CDR3 region has 14 residues. Germline assignment: CDR1 MNHEY and CDR2 SVGAGI. Trimming took 5 bases from V and 5 from J, leaving 15 bases between them. Written as DNA, the CDR3 is TGTGCCAGCAGTCGTTCTGGTGTTGAGGAGACCCAGTACTTC. Its translation is CASSRSGVEETQYF.

The chain links TRBV19 to TRBJ2-3; 8 bases agree with TRBD2. Germline V gene lookup returns CDR1 LNHDA and CDR2 SQIVND (reference sequence). V shed 5 bases and J 0 bases; nucleotides not matched to a gene: 7. This CDR3 has 16 amino acids. This CDR3 is CASSSWTSTSTDTQYF. DNA of the CDR3: TGTGCCAGTAGTTCCTGGACTAGCACTAGCACAGATACGCAGTATTTT. Based on the CDR3 plus reference TRBV19 and TRBJ2-3, the full variable domain is DGGITQSPKYLFRKEGQNVTLSCEQNLNHDAMYWYRQDPGQGLRLIYYSQIVNDFQKGDIAEGYSVSREKKESFPLTVTSAQKNPTAFYLCASSSWTSTSTDTQYFGPGTRLTVL.

This clone has just one count. The chain links TRBV11-3 to TRBJ2-1, with 7 bases identical to TRBD1. V was clipped by 4 bases and J by 5 bases; unmatched bases: 5. The CDR3 has 14 amino acids. Germline V gene lookup returns CDR1 SGHNT and CDR2 YENEEA. The chain's CDR3 is CASSSKDRHNEQFF. In DNA form, the CDR3 reads TGTGCCAGCAGCTCCAAGGACAGGCACAATGAGCAGTTCTTC.

This chain uses TRBV29-1 with TRBJ1-3; no clear D gene. In germline, CDR1 is SQVTM, CDR2 ANQGSEA. The CDR3 is 13 residues long. V was clipped by 7 bases and J by 4 bases, with 14 bases between them. The CDR3 here is CSADSTGGNTIYF. CDR3 nucleotide sequence: TGCAGCGCTGACTCGACGGGGGGAAACACCATATATTTT.

The chain has TRBV5-6 and TRBJ2-1; TRBD2 aligns across 9 bases. CDR3 length: 15 amino acids. Trimming cost V 2 bases and J 6 bases; bases outside gene matches: 6. Germline CDR1 SGHDT, CDR2 YYEEEE. The CDR3 protein is CASSLGTSWGNEQFF. The CDR3 region has the DNA TGTGCCAGCAGCTTAGGGACTAGCTGGGGCAATGAGCAGTTCTTC.

The chain joins TRBV18 to TRBJ1-5; weak D call: TRBD1 (5 bases). The length of the CDR3 is 15 residues. CDR1 is KGHSH, CDR2 LQKENI, per germline. Trimming took 2 bases from V and 6 from J, leaving 14 bases between them. The CDR3 DNA reads TGTGCCAGCTCACCAGGGGGGGAGGACGCTCAGCCCCAGCATTTT. It specifies CASSPGGEDAQPQHF.

The table lists this clone with a few counts. This chain uses TRBV5-3 with TRBJ1-5; the match to TRBD1 covers 7 bases. TRBV5-3 is an ORF; its function is uncertain. CDR3 length: 14 residues. V lost 4 bases and J lost 2; bases outside the gene matches: 3. The DNA of the CDR3 is TGTGCCAGAAGCCCTGACAGGGGCAATCAGCCCCAGCATTTT. It is translated as CARSPDRGNQPQHF.

V and J are TRBV7-7 and TRBJ2-3, with 10 bases aligning to TRBD2. CDR3 length: 16 residues. Unmatched junction bases numbered 10, after V lost 5 bases and J lost 5 bases. Germline V lookup: CDR1 SSHAT, CDR2 FNYEAQ (reference sequence). The CDR3 sequence is CASSPGLAGVGDTQYF. Here the CDR3 DNA reads TGTGCCAGCAGCCCTGGGCTAGCGGGAGTGGGAGATACGCAGTATTTT.